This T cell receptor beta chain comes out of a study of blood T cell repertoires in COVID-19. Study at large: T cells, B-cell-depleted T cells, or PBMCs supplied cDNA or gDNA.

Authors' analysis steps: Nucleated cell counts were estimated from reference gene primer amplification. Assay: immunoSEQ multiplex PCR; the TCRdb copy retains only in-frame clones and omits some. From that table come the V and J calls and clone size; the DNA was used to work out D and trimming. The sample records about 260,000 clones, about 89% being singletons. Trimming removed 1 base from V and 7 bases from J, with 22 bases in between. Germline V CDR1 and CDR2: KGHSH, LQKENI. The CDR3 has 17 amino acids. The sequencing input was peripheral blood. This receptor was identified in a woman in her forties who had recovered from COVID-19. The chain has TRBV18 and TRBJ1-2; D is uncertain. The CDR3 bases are TGTGCCAGCTCACCACTGGGAGCCCCCGGGGAGAGTGGTGGCTACACCTTC. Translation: CASSPLGAPGESGGYTF.